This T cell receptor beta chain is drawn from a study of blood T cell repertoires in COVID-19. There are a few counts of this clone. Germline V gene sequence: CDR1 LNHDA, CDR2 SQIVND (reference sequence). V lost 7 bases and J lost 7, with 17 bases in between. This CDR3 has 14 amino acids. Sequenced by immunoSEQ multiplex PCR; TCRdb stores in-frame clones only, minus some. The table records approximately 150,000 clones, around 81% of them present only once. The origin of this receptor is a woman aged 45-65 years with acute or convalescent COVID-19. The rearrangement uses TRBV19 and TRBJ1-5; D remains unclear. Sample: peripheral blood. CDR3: CASKGSGVGQPQHF. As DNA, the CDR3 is TGTGCCAGTAAAGGCTCTGGAGTTGGGCAGCCCCAGCATTTT.